The TCR beta chain under discussion was sequenced for a study of shared clonotypes between healthy human individuals. This clone was seen just once. A split of CD4+ cells into CD45RA+ naive and CD45RA-negative memory subsets was performed. The germline V and J ends were trimmed by 2 bases and 7 bases, with 8 bases remaining between them. The CDR3 runs 12 residues. Germline loops: CDR1 SGHVS, CDR2 FQNEAQ. Sequencing was performed with immunoSEQ multiplex PCR; in TCRdb, only in-frame clones are kept and a portion is missing. The table has about 2.4 million clones, roughly nine tenths seen once. The source is a man younger than 35 in good health. Sample: naive CD4+ T cells sorted from blood. Subset reported: CD45RA+ positively selected. The rearrangement uses TRBV7-8 and TRBJ1-1; possible D gene TRBD1, 5 bases. The CDR3 region is CASSLQGYEAFF. The CDR3 DNA follows: TGTGCCAGCAGCTTACAGGGTTATGAAGCTTTCTTT.